This T cell receptor beta chain was captured by sequencing in a study of T-cell memory formation after mild COVID-19. General study points: Within pre-infection memory, some responding clones were found, suggesting cross-reactive memory joined.

Comments on this clonotype: Its target is not known.

This CDR3 comprises 14 residues. Germline V lookup: CDR1 MNHEY, CDR2 SMNVEV (reference sequence). Trimming cost V 7 bases and J 1 base, with 13 bases left between them. One entry per CDR3 protein, called by TCRdb with MiXCR from the 5' RACE reads. Among just under 550,000 distinct CDR3 sequences listed, roughly 22% were seen once. Sequencing was performed on PBMCs or a T cell subset sorted from them (not recorded which). V is TRBV27 and J is TRBJ1-1; TRBD1 might be the D (5 bases). This clonotype was sampled from an adult woman who had mild COVID-19 (a few samples of this study predate the infection). Cell type and time point are not known. CDR3 in amino acids: CASKRGTGNTEAFF. Here the CDR3 DNA reads TGTGCCAGCAAGAGAGGGACGGGGAACACTGAAGCTTTCTTT.